The TCR beta chain described here comes from a study of blood T cell repertoires in COVID-19. As for the study in general: Spain, Italy and the United States supplied samples that represented acute and convalescent COVID-19. The analysed material was cDNA or gDNA that came from T cells, B-cell-depleted T cells, or PBMCs.

The CDR3 is 16 amino acids. V dropped 5 bases and J dropped 6; count of bases not matched to a gene: 9. Germline lookup yields CDR1 LNHDA and CDR2 SQIVND (reference sequence). Individuals aged about 18 to 100 years were recruited from roughly 22 US areas. Authors' processing steps: The assay estimated nucleated cells by amplifying reference gene primers. The assay was immunoSEQ multiplex PCR, and TCRdb's table has in-frame clones only and misses some. V, J and clone size were drawn from that table, and D and trimming were deduced from the DNA. This table holds about 200,000 clones, about four fifths found once.

The TCR was taken from a woman aged 30 to 39 who had been exposed to COVID-19. The chain combines TRBV19 with TRBJ2-2; 10 nucleotides agree with TRBD2. The sample comprised PBMCs or T cells enriched from blood (not recorded which). CDR3 nucleotides: TGTGCCAGTAGTCCCAGGGGGACTAGCGTTTCCGGGGAGCTGTTTTTT. It specifies CASSPRGTSVSGELFF.